This T cell receptor (beta chain) was obtained from a study of blood T cell repertoires in COVID-19. Study-level background: Researchers got acute and convalescent COVID-19 samples from the United States, Italy and Spain. The cDNA or gDNA used as material had been derived from T cells, B-cell-depleted T cells, or PBMCs.

CDR1 SNHLY and CDR2 FYNNEI come from the germline V gene. This CDR3 contains 14 residues. The junction had 2 bases not matched to a gene; V was cut back by 0 bases and J by 4 bases. Methods used by the authors: The authors estimated nucleated cell counts from reference gene primer amplification. Here immunoSEQ multiplex PCR was the method, and the copy in TCRdb shows in-frame clones only, minus some. V and J calls and clone size are those listed in that table; D and trimming were worked out from the DNA. Of 250,000 to 300,000 clones in the sample, approximately 83% were seen once. The TCR comes from a woman in her 70s with acute or convalescent COVID-19. The source material was peripheral blood. The chain is built from TRBV2 and TRBJ1-2, with 7 bases fitting TRBD1. The CDR3 loop is CASSEATGTYGYTF. The CDR3 coding sequence is TGTGCCAGCAGTGAAGCGACAGGGACCTATGGCTACACCTTC.